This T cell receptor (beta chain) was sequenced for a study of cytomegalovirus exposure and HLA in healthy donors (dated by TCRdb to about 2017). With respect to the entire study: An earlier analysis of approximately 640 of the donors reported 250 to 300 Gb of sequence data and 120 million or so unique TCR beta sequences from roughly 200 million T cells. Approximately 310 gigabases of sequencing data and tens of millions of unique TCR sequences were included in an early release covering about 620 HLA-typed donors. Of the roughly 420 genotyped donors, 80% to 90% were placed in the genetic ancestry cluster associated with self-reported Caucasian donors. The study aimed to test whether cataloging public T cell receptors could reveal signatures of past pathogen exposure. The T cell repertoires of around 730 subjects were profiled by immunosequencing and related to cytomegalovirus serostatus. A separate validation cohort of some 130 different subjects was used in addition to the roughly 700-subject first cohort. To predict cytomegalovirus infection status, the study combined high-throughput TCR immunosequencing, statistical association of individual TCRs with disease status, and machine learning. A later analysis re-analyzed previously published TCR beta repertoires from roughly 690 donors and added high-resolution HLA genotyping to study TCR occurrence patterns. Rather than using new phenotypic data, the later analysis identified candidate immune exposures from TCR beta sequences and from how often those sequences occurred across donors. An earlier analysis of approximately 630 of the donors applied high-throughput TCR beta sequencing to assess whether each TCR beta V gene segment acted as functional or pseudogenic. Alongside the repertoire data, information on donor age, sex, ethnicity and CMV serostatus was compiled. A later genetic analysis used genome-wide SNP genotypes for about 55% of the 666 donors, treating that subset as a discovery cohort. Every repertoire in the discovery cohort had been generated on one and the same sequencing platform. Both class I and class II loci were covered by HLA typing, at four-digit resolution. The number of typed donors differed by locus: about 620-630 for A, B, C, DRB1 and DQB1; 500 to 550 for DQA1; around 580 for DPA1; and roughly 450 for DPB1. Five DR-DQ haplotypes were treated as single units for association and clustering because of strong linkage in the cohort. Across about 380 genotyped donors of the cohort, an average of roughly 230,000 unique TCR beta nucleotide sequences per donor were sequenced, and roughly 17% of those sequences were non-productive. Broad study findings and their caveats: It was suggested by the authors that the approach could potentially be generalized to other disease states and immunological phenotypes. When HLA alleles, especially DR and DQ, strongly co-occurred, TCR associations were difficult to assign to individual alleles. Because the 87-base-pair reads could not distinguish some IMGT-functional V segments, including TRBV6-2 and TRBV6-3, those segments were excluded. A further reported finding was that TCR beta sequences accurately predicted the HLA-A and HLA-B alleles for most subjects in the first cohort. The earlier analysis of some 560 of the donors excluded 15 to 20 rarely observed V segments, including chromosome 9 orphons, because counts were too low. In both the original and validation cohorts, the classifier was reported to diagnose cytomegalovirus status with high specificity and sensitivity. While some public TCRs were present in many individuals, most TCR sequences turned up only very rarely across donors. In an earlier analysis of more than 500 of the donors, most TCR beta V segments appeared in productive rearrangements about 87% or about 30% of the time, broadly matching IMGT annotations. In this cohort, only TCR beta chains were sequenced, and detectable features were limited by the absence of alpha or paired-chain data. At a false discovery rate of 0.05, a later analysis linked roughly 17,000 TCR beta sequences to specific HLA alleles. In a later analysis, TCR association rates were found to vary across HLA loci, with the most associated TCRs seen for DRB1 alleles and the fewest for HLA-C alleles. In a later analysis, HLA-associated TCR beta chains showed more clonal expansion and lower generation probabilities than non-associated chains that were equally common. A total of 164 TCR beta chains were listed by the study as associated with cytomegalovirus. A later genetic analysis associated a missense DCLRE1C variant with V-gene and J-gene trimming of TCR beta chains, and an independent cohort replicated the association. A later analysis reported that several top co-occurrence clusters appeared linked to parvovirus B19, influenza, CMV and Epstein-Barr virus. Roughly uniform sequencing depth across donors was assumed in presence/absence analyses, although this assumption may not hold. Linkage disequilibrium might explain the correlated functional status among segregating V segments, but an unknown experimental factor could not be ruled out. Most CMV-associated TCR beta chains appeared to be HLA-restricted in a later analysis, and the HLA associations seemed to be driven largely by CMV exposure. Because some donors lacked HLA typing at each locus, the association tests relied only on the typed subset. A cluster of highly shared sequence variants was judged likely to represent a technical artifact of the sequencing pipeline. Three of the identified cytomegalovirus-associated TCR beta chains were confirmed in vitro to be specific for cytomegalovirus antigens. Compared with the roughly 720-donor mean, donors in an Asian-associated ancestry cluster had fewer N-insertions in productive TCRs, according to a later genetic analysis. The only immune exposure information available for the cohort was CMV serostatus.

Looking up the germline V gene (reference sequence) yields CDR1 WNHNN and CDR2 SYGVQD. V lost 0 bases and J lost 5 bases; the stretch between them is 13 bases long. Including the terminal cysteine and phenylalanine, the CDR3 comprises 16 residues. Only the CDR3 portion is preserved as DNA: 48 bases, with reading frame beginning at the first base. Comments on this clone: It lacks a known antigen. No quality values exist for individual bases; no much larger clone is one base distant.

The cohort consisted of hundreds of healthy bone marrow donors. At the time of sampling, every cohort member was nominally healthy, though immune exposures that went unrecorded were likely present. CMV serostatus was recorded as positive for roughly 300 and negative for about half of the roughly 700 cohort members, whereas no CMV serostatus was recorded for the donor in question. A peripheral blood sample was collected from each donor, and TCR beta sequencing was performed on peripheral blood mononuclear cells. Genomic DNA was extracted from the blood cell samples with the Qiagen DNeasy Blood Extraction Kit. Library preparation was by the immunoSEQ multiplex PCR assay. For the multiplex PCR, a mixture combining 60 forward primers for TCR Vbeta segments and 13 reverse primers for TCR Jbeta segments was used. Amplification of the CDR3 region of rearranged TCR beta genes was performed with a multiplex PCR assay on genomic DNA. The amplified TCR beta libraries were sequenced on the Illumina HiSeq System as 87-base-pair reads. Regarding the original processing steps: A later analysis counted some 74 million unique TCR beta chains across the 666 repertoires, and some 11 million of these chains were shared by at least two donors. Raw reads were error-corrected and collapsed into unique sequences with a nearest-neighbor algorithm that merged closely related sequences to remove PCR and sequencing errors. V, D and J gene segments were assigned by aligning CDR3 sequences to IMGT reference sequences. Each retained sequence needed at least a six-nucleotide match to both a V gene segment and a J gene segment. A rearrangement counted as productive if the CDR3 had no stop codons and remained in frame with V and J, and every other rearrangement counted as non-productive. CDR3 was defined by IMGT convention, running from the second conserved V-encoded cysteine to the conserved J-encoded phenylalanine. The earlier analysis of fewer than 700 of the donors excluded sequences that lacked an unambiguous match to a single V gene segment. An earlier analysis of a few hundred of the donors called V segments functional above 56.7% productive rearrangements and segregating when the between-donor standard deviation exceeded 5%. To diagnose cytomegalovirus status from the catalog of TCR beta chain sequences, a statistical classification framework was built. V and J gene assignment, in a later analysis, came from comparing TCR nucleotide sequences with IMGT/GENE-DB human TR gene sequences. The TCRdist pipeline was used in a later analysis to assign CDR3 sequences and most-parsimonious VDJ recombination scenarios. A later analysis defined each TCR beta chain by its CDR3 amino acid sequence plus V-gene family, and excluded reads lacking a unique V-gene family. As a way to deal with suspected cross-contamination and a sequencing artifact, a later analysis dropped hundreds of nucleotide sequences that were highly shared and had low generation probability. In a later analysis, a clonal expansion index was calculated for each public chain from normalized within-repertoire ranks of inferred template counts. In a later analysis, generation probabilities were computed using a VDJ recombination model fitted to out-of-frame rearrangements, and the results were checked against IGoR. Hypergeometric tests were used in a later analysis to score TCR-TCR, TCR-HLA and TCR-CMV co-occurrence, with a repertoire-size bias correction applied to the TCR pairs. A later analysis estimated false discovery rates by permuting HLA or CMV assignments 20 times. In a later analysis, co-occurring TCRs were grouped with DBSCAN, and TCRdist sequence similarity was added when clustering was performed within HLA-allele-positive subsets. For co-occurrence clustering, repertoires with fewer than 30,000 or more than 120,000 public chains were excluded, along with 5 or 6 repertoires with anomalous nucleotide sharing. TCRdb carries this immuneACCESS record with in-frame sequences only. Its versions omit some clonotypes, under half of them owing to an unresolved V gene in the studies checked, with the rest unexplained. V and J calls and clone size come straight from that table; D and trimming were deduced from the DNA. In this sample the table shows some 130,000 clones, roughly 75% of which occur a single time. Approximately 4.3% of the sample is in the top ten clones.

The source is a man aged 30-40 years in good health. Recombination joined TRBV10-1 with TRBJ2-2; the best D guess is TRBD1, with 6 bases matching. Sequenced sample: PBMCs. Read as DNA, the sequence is TGCGCCAGCAGTGAGTCGCGGCTAGGGGGAACCGGGGAGCTGTTTTTT. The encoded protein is CASSESRLGGTGELFF.